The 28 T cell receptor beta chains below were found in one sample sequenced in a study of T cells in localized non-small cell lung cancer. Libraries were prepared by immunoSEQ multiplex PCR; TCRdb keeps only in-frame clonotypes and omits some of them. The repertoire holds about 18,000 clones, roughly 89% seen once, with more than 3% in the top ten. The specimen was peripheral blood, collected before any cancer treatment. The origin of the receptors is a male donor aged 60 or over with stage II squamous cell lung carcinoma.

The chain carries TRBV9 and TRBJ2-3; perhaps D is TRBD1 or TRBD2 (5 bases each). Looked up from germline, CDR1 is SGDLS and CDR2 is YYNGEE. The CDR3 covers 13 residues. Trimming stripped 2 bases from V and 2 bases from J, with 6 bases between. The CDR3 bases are TGTGCCAGCAGCGTGGGACCCACAGATACGCAGTATTTT. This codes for CASSVGPTDTQYF.

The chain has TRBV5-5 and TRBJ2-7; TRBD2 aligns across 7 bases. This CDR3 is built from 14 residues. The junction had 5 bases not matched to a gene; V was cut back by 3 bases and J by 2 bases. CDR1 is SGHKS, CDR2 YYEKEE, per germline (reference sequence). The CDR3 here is CASSSSGVPYEQYF. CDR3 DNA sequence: TGTGCCAGCAGCTCAAGCGGGGTTCCCTACGAGCAGTACTTC.

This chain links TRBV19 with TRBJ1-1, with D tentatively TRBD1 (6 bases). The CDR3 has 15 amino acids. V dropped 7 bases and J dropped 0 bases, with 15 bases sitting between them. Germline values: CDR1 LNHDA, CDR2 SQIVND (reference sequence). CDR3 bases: TGTGCCAGTAAGACAACCGGGACAATGAACACTGAAGCTTTCTTT. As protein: CASKTTGTMNTEAFF.

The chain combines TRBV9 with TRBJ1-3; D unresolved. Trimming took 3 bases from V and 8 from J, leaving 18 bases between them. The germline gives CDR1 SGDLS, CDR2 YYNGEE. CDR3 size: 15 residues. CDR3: CASSATLSPTDTIYF. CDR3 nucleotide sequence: TGTGCCAGCAGCGCCACTTTGTCCCCGACGGACACCATATATTTT.

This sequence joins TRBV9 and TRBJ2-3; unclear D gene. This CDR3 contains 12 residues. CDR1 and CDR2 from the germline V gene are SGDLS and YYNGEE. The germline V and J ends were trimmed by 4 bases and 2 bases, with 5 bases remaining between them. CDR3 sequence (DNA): TGTGCCAGCAGCATCTCCACAGATACGCAGTATTTT. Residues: CASSISTDTQYF.

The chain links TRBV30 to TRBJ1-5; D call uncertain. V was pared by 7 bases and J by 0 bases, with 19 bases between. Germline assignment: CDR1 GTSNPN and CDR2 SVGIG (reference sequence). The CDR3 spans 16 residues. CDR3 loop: CAFTKAAGLSNQPQHF. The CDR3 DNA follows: TGTGCCTTCACGAAGGCTGCTGGCCTTAGCAATCAGCCCCAGCATTTT.

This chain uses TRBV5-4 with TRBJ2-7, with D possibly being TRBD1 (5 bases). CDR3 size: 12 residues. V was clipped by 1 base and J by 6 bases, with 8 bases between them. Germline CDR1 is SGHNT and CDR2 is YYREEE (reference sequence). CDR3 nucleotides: TGTGCCAGCAGCTTGATCGACAGCGAGCAGTACTTC. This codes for CASSLIDSEQYF.

CDR3 DNA sequence: TGCGCCAGCAGCCAAGTGGTAGGGGGGATTTACGAGCAGTACTTC. This encodes CASSQVVGGIYEQYF. This sequence joins TRBV4-1 and TRBJ2-7; either TRBD1 or TRBD2 may supply D (6 bases each). The CDR3 consists of 15 residues. Germline loops: CDR1 MGHRA, CDR2 YSYEKL. V lost 1 base and J lost 4, with 14 bases in between.

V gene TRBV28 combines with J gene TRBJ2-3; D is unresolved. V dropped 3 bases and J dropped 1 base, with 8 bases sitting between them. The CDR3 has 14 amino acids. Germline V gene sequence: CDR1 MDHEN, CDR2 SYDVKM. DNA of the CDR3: TGTGCCAGCAGTTTTCTCAGCGGCACAGATACGCAGTATTTT. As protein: CASSFLSGTDTQYF.

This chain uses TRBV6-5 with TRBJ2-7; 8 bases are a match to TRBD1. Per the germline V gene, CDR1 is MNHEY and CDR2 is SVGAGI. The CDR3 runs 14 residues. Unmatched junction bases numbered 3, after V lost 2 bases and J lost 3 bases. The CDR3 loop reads CASSYATGDYEQYF. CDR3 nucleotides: TGTGCCAGCAGTTACGCGACAGGGGACTACGAGCAGTACTTC.

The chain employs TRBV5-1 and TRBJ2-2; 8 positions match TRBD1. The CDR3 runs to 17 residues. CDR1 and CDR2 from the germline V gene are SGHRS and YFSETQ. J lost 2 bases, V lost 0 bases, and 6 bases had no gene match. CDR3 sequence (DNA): TGCGCCAGCAGCTTGGCTACAGGGGGGTTTAACACCGGGGAGCTGTTTTTT. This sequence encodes CASSLATGGFNTGELFF.

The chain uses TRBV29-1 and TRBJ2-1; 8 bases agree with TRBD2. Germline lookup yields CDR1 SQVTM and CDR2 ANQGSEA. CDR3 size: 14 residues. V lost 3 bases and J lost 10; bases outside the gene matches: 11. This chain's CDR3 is CSVDLGRALGEQFF. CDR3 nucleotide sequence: TGCAGCGTTGATCTCGGGAGGGCCCTTGGAGAGCAGTTCTTC.

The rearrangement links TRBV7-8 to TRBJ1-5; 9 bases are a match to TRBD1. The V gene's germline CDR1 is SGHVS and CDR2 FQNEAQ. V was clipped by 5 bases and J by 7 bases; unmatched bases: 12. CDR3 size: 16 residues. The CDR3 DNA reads TGTGCCAGCAGCCTCCTTCCGGGACAGGGAGGACAGCCCCAGCATTTT. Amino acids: CASSLLPGQGGQPQHF.

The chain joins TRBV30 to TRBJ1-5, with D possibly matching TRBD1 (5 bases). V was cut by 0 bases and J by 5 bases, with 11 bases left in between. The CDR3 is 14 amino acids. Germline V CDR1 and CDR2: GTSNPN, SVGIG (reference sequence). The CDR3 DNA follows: TGTGCCTGGAGTGTTGCAGGGCTAGATCAGCCCCAGCATTTT. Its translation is CAWSVAGLDQPQHF.

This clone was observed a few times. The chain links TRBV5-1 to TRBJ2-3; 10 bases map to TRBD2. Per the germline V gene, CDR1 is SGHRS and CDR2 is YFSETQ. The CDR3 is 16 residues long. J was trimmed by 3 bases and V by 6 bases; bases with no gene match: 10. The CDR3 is CASKPSGSTGTDTQYF. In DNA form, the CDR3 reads TGCGCCAGCAAGCCTAGCGGGAGCACTGGGACAGATACGCAGTATTTT. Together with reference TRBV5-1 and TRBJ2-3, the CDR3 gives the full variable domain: KAGVTQTPRYLIKTRGQQVTLSCSPISGHRSVSWYQQTPGQGLQFLFEYFSETQRNKGNFPGRFSGRQFSNSRSEMNVSTLELGDSALYLCASKPSGSTGTDTQYFGPGTRLTVL.

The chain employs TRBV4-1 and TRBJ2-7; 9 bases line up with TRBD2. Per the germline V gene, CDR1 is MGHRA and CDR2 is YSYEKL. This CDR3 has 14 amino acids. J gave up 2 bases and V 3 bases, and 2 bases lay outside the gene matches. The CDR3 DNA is TGCGCCAGCAGCCAGCTAGCGGGAACCTACGAGCAGTACTTC. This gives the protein CASSQLAGTYEQYF.

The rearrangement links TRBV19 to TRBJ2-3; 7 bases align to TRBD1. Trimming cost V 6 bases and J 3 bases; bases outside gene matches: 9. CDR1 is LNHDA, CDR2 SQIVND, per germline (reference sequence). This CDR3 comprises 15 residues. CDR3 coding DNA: TGTGCCAGTAGCGCCCGGGACAGAACGACAGATACGCAGTATTTT. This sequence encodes CASSARDRTTDTQYF.

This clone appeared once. The CDR3, as DNA: TGTGCCAGCAGCAAAGCCCCGCGGGGCCTGAAGGGAGGTGAGCAGTTCTTC. Translation gives CASSKAPRGLKGGEQFF. The chain combines TRBV21-1 with TRBJ2-1; the table's D call, TRBD2, has no DNA check behind it. TRBV21-1 is recorded as a pseudogene. The CDR3 spans 17 residues.

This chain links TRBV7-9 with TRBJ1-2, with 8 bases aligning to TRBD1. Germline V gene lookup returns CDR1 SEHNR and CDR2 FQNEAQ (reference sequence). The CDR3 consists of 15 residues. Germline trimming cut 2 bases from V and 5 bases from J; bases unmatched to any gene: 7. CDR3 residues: CASSLQGAIGYGYTF. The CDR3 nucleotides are TGTGCCAGCAGCTTACAGGGGGCTATCGGATATGGCTACACCTTC.

The CDR3 is CSVEREGNTIYF. The DNA for the CDR3 is TGCAGCGTTGAAAGGGAGGGAAACACCATATATTTT. The J gene is TRBJ1-3, the V gene TRBV29-1; unclear D gene. CDR3 length: 12 residues. The germline CDR1 and CDR2 sequences are SQVTM and ANQGSEA. V dropped 2 bases and J dropped 4 bases, with 6 bases sitting between them.

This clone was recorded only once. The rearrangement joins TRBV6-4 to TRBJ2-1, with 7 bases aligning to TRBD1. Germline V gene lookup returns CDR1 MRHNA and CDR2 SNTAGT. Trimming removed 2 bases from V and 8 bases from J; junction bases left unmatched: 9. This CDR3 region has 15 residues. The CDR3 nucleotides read TGTGCCAGCAGTGACCCAGGACAGGACAACGATGAGCAGTTCTTC. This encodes CASSDPGQDNDEQFF.

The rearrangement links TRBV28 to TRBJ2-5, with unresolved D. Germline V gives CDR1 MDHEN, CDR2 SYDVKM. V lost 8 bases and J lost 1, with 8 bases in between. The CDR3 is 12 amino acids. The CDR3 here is CASWGIQETQYF. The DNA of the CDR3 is TGTGCCAGCTGGGGAATCCAAGAGACCCAGTACTTC. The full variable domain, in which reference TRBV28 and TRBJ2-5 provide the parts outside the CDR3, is DVKVTQSSRYLVKRTGEKVFLECVQDMDHENMFWYRQDPGLGLRLIYFSYDVKMKEKGDIPEGYSVSREKKERFSLILESASTNQTSMYLCASWGIQETQYFGPGTRLLVL.

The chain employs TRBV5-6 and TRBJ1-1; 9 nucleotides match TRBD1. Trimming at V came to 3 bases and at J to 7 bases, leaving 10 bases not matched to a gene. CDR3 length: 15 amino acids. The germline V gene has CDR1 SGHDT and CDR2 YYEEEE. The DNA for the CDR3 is TGTGCCAGCAGCTCTGACAGGACAGGGGCTTATGAAGCTTTCTTT. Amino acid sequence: CASSSDRTGAYEAFF.

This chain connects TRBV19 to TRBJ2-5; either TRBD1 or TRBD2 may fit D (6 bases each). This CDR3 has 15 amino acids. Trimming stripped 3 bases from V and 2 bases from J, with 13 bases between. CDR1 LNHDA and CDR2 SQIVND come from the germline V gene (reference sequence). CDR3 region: CASSIGRGQQETQYF. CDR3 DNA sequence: TGTGCCAGTAGTATTGGACGGGGGCAGCAAGAGACCCAGTACTTC.

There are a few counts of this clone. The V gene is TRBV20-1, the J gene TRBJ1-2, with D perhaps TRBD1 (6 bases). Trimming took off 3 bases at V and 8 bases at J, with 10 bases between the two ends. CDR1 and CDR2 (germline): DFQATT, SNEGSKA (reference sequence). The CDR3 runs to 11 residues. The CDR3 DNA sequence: TGCAGTGCTAGCGGACAGAAGGGCTACACCTTC. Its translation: CSASGQKGYTF.

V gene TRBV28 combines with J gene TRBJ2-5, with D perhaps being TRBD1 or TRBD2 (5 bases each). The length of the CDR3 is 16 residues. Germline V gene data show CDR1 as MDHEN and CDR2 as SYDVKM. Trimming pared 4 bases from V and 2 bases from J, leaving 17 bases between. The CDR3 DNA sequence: TGTGCCAGCAGTTCCCGTTCCGGGGCGGATCAAGAGACCCAGTACTTC. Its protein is CASSSRSGADQETQYF.

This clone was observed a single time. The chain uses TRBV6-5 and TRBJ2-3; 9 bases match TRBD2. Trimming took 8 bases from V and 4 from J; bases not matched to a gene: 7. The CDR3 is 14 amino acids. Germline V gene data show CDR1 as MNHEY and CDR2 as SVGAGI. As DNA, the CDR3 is TGTGCCAGCCTGGATAGCGGGAGTTCAGATACGCAGTATTTT. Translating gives CASLDSGSSDTQYF.

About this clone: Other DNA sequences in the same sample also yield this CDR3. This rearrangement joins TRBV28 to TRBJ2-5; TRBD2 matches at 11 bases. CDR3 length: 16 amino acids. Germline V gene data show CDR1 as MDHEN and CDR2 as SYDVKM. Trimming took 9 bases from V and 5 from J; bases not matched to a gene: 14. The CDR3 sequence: CASSPYSGRAWETQYF. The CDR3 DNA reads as TGTGCCAGTAGCCCGTATAGCGGGAGGGCCTGGGAGACCCAGTACTTC.